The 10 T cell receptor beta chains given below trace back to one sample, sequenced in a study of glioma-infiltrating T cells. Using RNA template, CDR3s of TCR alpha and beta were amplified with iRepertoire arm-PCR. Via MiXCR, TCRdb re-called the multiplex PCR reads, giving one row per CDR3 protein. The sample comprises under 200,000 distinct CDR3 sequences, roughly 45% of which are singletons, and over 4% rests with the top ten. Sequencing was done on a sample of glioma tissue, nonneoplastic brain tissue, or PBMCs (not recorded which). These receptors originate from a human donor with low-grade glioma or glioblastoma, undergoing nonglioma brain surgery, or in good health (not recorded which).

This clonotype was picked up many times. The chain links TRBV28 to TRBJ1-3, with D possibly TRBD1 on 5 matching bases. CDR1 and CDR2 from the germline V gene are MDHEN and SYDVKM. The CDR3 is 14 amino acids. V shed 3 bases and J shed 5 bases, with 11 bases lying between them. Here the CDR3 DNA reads TGTGCCAGCAGTTTTCCAGGGACTCGAAACACCATATATTTT. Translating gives CASSFPGTRNTIYF.

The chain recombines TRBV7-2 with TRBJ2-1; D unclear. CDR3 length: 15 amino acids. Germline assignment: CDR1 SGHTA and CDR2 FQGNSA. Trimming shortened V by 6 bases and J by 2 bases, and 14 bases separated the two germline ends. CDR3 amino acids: CASRPSTNPYNEQFF. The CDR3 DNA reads TGTGCCAGCAGACCCTCGACAAACCCCTACAATGAGCAGTTCTTC.

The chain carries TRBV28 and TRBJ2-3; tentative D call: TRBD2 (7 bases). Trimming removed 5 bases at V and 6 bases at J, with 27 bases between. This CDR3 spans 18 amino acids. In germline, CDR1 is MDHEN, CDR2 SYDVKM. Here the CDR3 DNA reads TGTGCCAGCAGTACCTCCTCCTTTGGTAGAGGGGGAGGGGATACGCAGTATTTT. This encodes CASSTSSFGRGGGDTQYF.

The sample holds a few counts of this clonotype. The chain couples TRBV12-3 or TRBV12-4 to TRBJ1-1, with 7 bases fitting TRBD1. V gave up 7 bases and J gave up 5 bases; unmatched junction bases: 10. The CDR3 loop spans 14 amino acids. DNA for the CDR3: TGTGCCAGCAAACCCGGGACAGCGACTACTGAAGCTTTCTTT. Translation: CASKPGTATTEAFF.

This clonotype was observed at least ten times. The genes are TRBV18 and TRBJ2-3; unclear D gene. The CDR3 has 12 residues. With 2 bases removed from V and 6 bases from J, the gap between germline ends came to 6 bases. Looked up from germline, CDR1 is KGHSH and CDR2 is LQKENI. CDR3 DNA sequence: TGTGCCAGCTCACCAGTTAAGGATACGCAGTATTTT. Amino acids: CASSPVKDTQYF.

Written as DNA, the CDR3 is TGTGCCAGCACTAAAGCCCAGGGATCGGAGACCCAGTACTTC. The encoded protein is CASTKAQGSETQYF. The chain combines TRBV12-3 or TRBV12-4 with TRBJ2-5, with D perhaps matching TRBD1 (5 bases). The CDR3 covers 14 residues. V shed 7 bases and J shed 5 bases, with 17 bases lying between them.

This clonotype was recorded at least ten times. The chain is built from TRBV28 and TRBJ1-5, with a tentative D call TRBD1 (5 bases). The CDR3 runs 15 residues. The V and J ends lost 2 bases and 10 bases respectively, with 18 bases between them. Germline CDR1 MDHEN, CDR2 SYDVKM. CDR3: CASSLRGGEVSPQHF. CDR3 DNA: TGTGCCAGCAGTTTACGGGGGGGAGAGGTCAGCCCCCAGCATTTT. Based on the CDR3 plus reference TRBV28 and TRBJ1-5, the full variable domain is DVKVTQSSRYLVKRTGEKVFLECVQDMDHENMFWYRQDPGLGLRLIYFSYDVKMKEKGDIPEGYSVSREKKERFSLILESASTNQTSMYLCASSLRGGEVSPQHFGDGTRLSIL.

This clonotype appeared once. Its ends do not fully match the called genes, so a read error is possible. CDR3 region: CASREKIPGTGVNSTLHF. As DNA, the CDR3 is TGTGCCAGCAGGGAAAAAATCCCCGGGACAGGGGTAAATTCAACCCTCCACTTT. The gene calls are TRBV28 and TRBJ1-6; 10 bases line up with TRBD1. Germline V gene lookup returns CDR1 MDHEN and CDR2 SYDVKM. CDR3 length: 18 residues.

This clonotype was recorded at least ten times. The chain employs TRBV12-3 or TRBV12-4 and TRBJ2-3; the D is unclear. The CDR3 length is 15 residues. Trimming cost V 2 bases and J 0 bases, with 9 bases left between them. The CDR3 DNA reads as TGTGCCAGCAGTTTAACCACGAGTAGCACAGATACGCAGTATTTT. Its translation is CASSLTTSSTDTQYF.

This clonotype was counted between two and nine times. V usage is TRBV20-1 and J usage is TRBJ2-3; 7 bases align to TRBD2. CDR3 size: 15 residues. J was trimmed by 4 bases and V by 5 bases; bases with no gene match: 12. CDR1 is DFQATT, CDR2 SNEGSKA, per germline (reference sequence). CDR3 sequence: CSALRRTTSADTQYF. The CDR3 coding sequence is TGCAGTGCTCTACGAAGGACTACTAGCGCAGATACGCAGTATTTT.